Each of the 24 T cell receptor beta chains below was sequenced from the same sample in a study of T cell changes during pregnancy in multiple sclerosis. Method: immunoSEQ multiplex PCR; TCRdb's copy keeps in-frame clones and lacks some. The table lists about 41,000 clones, 90% of them singletons, with 6.5% to 9% in the top ten. The specimen comprised CD8+ T cells from peripheral blood mononuclear cells, sampled in the third trimester of pregnancy. The receptors originated from a female donor with multiple sclerosis, enrolled in a pregnancy study.

The rearrangement joins TRBV19 to TRBJ2-1, with D possibly TRBD1 on 6 matching bases. This CDR3 comprises 12 residues. The ends were cut back, 8 bases at V and 3 bases at J, with 8 bases in the middle. The germline gives CDR1 LNHDA, CDR2 SQIVND (reference sequence). Written as DNA, the CDR3 is TGTGCCAGTTTAGGGGGCTACAATGAGCAGTTCTTC. Encoded protein: CASLGGYNEQFF.

The V and J genes are TRBV19 and TRBJ1-1; D possibly corresponds to TRBD1 (6 bases). The germline V gene encodes CDR1 LNHDA and CDR2 SQIVND (reference sequence). Trimming took 5 bases from V and 11 from J, leaving 18 bases between them. CDR3 length equals 13 residues. CDR3 in amino acids: CASSQGPGVWAFF. The CDR3 nucleotides read TGTGCCAGTAGTCAGGGGCCTGGCGTATGGGCTTTCTTT.

The rearrangement joins TRBV15 to TRBJ1-5, with 9 bases aligning to TRBD1. CDR3 size: 15 residues. V dropped 5 bases and J dropped 8; count of bases not matched to a gene: 10. Germline V CDR1 and CDR2: LNHNV, YYDKDF (reference sequence). The CDR3: CATSPQGARGEPQHF. The CDR3 nucleotides are TGTGCCACCAGCCCACAGGGGGCTAGGGGGGAGCCCCAGCATTTT.

This rearrangement joins TRBV4-1 to TRBJ2-5; 7 bases fit TRBD1. Germline CDR1 is MGHRA and CDR2 is YSYEKL. V lost 1 base to trimming and J lost 2 bases; unmatched junction nucleotides: 16. This CDR3 spans 19 amino acids. Here the CDR3 reads CASSQASTSWDSRQETQYF. DNA of the CDR3: TGCGCCAGCAGCCAAGCGTCGACCTCCTGGGACAGCCGACAAGAGACCCAGTACTTC.

V and J are TRBV19 and TRBJ1-1; D unclear. Between the trimmed V and J ends, which lost 1 base and 5 bases, there was a span of 8 bases. The CDR3 is 13 amino acids. CDR1 and CDR2 (germline): LNHDA, SQIVND (reference sequence). In nucleotides, the CDR3 is TGTGCCAGTAGTATAGCGTCTCGGACTGAAGCTTTCTTT. Translating gives CASSIASRTEAFF.

This clone was counted once. The DNA for the CDR3 is TGTGCCAGCAGACCTAGCGGGAGATCCTACAATGAGCAGTTCTTC. Protein sequence: CASRPSGRSYNEQFF. The gene calls are TRBV6-1 and TRBJ2-1; 10 nucleotides line up with TRBD2. The CDR3 has 15 residues. The germline V gene has CDR1 MNHNS and CDR2 SASEGT. Trimming removed 6 bases from V and 1 base from J; junction bases left unmatched: 3.

The rearrangement links TRBV28 to TRBJ1-2, with D unclear. V was cut by 5 bases and J by 2 bases, with 6 bases left in between. This CDR3 has 12 amino acids. The V gene's germline CDR1 is MDHEN and CDR2 SYDVKM. The CDR3 DNA reads TGTGCCAGCAGTGCAGTGAACTATGGCTACACCTTC. Amino acids: CASSAVNYGYTF.

This clone has just one count. This chain connects TRBV4-1 to TRBJ2-6; D remains ambiguous. The CDR3 sequence is 14 residues long. Trimming removed 1 base at V and 2 bases at J, with 3 bases between. Per germline, CDR1 MGHRA and CDR2 YSYEKL. CDR3 sequence reads: CASSQGPGANVLTF. DNA of the CDR3: TGCGCCAGCAGCCAAGGGCCTGGGGCCAACGTCCTGACTTTC.

The chain has TRBV7-9 and TRBJ1-2, with a possible D match to TRBD1 (5 bases). This CDR3 has 13 amino acids. Deletions cut 5 bases from V and 8 bases from J, with 15 bases between. Germline values: CDR1 SEHNR, CDR2 FQNEAQ (reference sequence). The CDR3, as DNA: TGTGCCAGCAGCCCCGAAGGGGCCCTCGGCTACACCTTC. It translates to CASSPEGALGYTF.

The chain couples TRBV27 to TRBJ1-2; unclear D gene. CDR1 is MNHEY, CDR2 SMNVEV, per germline (reference sequence). The CDR3 sequence is 13 residues long. V shed 0 bases and J shed 6 bases, with 8 bases lying between them. The CDR3, as DNA: TGTGCCAGCAGTTTATCTTCGGGGAATGGCTACACCTTC. Translation gives CASSLSSGNGYTF.

This clone was counted between two and nine times. V usage is TRBV7-6 and J usage is TRBJ2-7; TRBD2 agrees at 11 bases. The germline V gene encodes CDR1 SGHVS and CDR2 FNYEAQ. This CDR3 has 15 residues. V gave up 5 bases and J gave up 4 bases; unmatched junction bases: 7. CDR3 nucleotides: TGTGCCAGCAGCGTACTAGCGGGAGTTAGTTACGAGCAGTACTTC. This gives the protein CASSVLAGVSYEQYF.

The chain couples TRBV5-6 to TRBJ1-6; D remains unclear. Between the trimmed V and J ends, which lost 0 bases and 14 bases, there was a span of 21 bases. CDR3 length: 16 amino acids. Germline V gene lookup returns CDR1 SGHDT and CDR2 YYEEEE. The CDR3 is CASSLELHATRISLHF. The CDR3 DNA is TGTGCCAGCAGCTTGGAATTACATGCGACTCGGATATCCCTCCACTTT.

This CDR3 is CASSLSGEQYF. CDR3 sequence (DNA): TGTGCCAGCAGTCTATCAGGCGAGCAGTACTTC. The chain couples TRBV25-1 to TRBJ2-7, with D unclear. This CDR3 comprises 11 residues. Germline V gives CDR1 MGHDK, CDR2 SYGVNS. The V and J ends lost 5 bases and 6 bases respectively, with 8 bases between them.

This chain joins TRBV13 and TRBJ1-1; D gene ambiguous. Trimming cost V 0 bases and J 7 bases, with 9 bases left between them. The CDR3 consists of 13 residues. Germline V lookup: CDR1 PRHDT, CDR2 FYEKMQ (reference sequence). The chain's CDR3 is CASSLGRPLEAFF. CDR3 coding DNA: TGTGCCAGCAGCTTAGGCAGGCCTCTTGAAGCTTTCTTT.

The J gene is TRBJ2-2, the V gene TRBV10-3, with a tentative D call TRBD2 (5 bases). This CDR3 spans 20 amino acids. V gave up 4 bases and J gave up 0 bases, with 24 bases separating them. Looked up from germline, CDR1 is ENHRY and CDR2 is SYGVKD. In nucleotides, the CDR3 is TGTGCCATCAGTGGGGTTCTGGAGGCATTCCCCGCTCCGAACACCGGGGAGCTGTTTTTT. Translation: CAISGVLEAFPAPNTGELFF.

The chain is built from TRBV29-1 and TRBJ1-1; tentatively, D is TRBD1 (5 bases). The CDR3 spans 12 residues. Per the germline V gene, CDR1 is SQVTM and CDR2 is ANQGSEA. Trimming took 4 bases from V and 5 from J, leaving 11 bases between them. Written as DNA, the CDR3 is TGCAGCGTTGCCGGGGAGGGGACTGAAGCTTTCTTT. This gives the protein CSVAGEGTEAFF.

The chain employs TRBV27 and TRBJ1-2; 8 bases are shared with TRBD1. This CDR3 contains 13 residues. The germline V gene has CDR1 MNHEY and CDR2 SMNVEV (reference sequence). J was trimmed by 7 bases and V by 4 bases; bases with no gene match: 5. CDR3 bases: TGTGCCAGCAGTTGGACAGGGAATAGTGGCTACACCTTC. Protein sequence: CASSWTGNSGYTF.

The V and J genes are TRBV2 and TRBJ1-2; 9 bases match TRBD1. This CDR3 contains 15 residues. CDR1 and CDR2 from the germline V gene are SNHLY and FYNNEI. V shed 6 bases, J shed 3 bases, and the junction held 8 bases outside the gene matches. The CDR3 DNA sequence: TGTGCCAGCAGAAAGACAGGGGGTGATTACTATGGCTACACCTTC. Its protein product is CASRKTGGDYYGYTF.

The chain uses TRBV27 and TRBJ2-7; D may be TRBD1 (6 bases). Germline V lookup: CDR1 MNHEY, CDR2 SMNVEV (reference sequence). This CDR3 has 16 residues. Trimming removed 3 bases at V and 0 bases at J, with 15 bases between. CDR3 protein: CASSFWTAGGSYEQYF. CDR3 DNA: TGTGCCAGCAGTTTTTGGACAGCCGGAGGCTCCTACGAGCAGTACTTC.

This rearrangement joins TRBV27 to TRBJ1-1, with TRBD1 matching over 12 bases. The V and J ends lost 7 bases and 5 bases, in that order; junction bases with no gene match: 8. The CDR3 is 15 amino acids. Looked up from germline, CDR1 is MNHEY and CDR2 is SMNVEV (reference sequence). Here the CDR3 reads CASKRDRGLWTEAFF. The CDR3 coding sequence is TGTGCCAGCAAAAGGGACAGGGGGCTGTGGACTGAAGCTTTCTTT.

This sequence joins TRBV27 and TRBJ2-1; D is perhaps TRBD1 (5 bases). Germline V gene sequence: CDR1 MNHEY, CDR2 SMNVEV (reference sequence). There are 13 residues in the CDR3. V dropped 1 base and J dropped 8 bases, with 9 bases sitting between them. The CDR3 DNA sequence: TGTGCCAGCAGTTTATGGGGCCAGCATGAGCAGTTCTTC. Translation gives CASSLWGQHEQFF.

V is TRBV28 and J is TRBJ1-5; 9 positions agree with TRBD1. The CDR3 is 15 residues long. The germline gives CDR1 MDHEN, CDR2 SYDVKM. V gave up 6 bases and J gave up 7 bases; unmatched junction bases: 10. The CDR3 DNA follows: TGTGCCAGCAGCTTCCAGACAGGGGGAGTGCAGCCCCAGCATTTT. This translates into CASSFQTGGVQPQHF.

V and J are TRBV30 and TRBJ1-1, with D maybe TRBD1 (6 bases). This CDR3 spans 11 amino acids. Deletions cut 1 base from V and 10 bases from J, with 10 bases between. Germline loops: CDR1 GTSNPN, CDR2 SVGIG (reference sequence). For the CDR3, the DNA is TGTGCCTGGAGTGCCAGGGGTGGAGCTTTCTTT. Amino acid sequence: CAWSARGGAFF.

The chain uses TRBV19 and TRBJ2-7; tentatively, D is TRBD2 (6 bases). The V gene lost 5 bases and the J gene lost 5 bases, with 13 bases spanning the gap. The germline gives CDR1 LNHDA, CDR2 SQIVND (reference sequence). This CDR3 region has 13 residues. For the CDR3, the DNA is TGTGCCAGTAGTTCGGGACTCCGCGACGAGCAGTACTTC. Its protein product is CASSSGLRDEQYF. The whole variable domain, remainder taken from reference TRBV19 and TRBJ2-7, is DGGITQSPKYLFRKEGQNVTLSCEQNLNHDAMYWYRQDPGQGLRLIYYSQIVNDFQKGDIAEGYSVSREKKESFPLTVTSAQKNPTAFYLCASSSGLRDEQYFGPGTRLTVT.